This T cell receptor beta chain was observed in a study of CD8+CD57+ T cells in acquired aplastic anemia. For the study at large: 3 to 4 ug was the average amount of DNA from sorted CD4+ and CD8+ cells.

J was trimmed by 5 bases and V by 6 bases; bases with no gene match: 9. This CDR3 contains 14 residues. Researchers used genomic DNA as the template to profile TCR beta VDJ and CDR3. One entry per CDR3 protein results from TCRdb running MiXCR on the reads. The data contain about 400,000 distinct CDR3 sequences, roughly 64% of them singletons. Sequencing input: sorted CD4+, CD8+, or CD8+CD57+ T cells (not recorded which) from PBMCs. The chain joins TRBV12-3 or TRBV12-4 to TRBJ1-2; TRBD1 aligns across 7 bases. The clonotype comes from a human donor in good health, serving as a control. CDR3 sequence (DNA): TGTGCCAGCAGCCCGAAGGGGGCAGGTTATGGCTACACCTTC. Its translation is CASSPKGAGYGYTF.